Included here is one T cell receptor (beta chain) sequence, with context. The entry originates in a study of blood T cell repertoires in COVID-19. Per the original data handling: Researchers report that nucleated cell counts were estimated from reference gene primer amplification. TCRdb's copy holds only in-frame clones and misses some; the assay was immunoSEQ multiplex PCR. The V and J calls and clone size were taken over from that table, and D and trimming were inferred from the DNA. The sample yields roughly 180,000 clones, 81% seen once. The receptor comes from a woman aged 40 to 49 with acute COVID-19. The sample consisted of PBMCs or T cells enriched from blood (not recorded which).

CDR3 DNA sequence: TGTGCCAGCAGTCCGACCGGAGCGGACGAGCAGTACTTC. Its translation: CASSPTGADEQYF. The gene calls are TRBV6-5 and TRBJ2-7; the D gene is possibly TRBD2 (5 bases). This CDR3 spans 13 amino acids. Trimming removed 5 bases at V and 5 bases at J, with 13 bases between. The germline CDR1 and CDR2 sequences are MNHEY and SVGAGI.